This T cell receptor beta chain came from a study of blood T cell repertoires in COVID-19. Some clones are missing from TCRdb's copy, which holds only in-frame ones; the method was immunoSEQ multiplex PCR. The sample consists of around 56,000 clones, roughly 80% of them appearing once. This clone appeared a few times. The germline V gene encodes CDR1 LNHDA and CDR2 SQIVND (reference sequence). The CDR3 covers 13 residues. V lost 7 bases, J lost 8 bases, and 17 bases lay in between. Specimen: peripheral blood. The genes are TRBV19 and TRBJ1-2; unclear D gene. The TCR comes from a man aged 60 to 75 with acute or convalescent COVID-19. The CDR3 reads CASTKHPREGYTF. The CDR3 DNA follows: TGTGCCAGTACCAAGCATCCGAGGGAGGGCTACACCTTC.